Listed here is a single T cell receptor (beta chain). The use of a sample-barcoded 5' primer and a J-beta primer mix characterized a second PCR of about 7 to 12 cycles. TCRdb analysed the 5' RACE reads with MiXCR anew, one entry per CDR3 protein. This table has hundreds of thousands of distinct CDR3 sequences, about 32% appearing once. The sample is drawn from a study of blood T cells in healthy people across ages. The germline V and J ends were trimmed by 2 bases and 2 bases, with 10 bases remaining between them. The CDR3 totals 14 residues. The V gene's germline CDR1 is GTSNPN and CDR2 SVGIG (reference sequence).

V and J are TRBV30 and TRBJ1-5; possible D gene TRBD1, 6 bases. The specimen sequenced was blood. The clonotype originates from a woman aged 80 or older in good health. The DNA of the CDR3 is TGTGCCTGGAGTAGGGGGACCGGCAATCAGCCCCAGCATTTT. Residues: CAWSRGTGNQPQHF. Supplemented by reference TRBV30 and TRBJ1-5, the full variable domain reads SQTIHQWPATLVQPVGSPLSLECTVEGTSNPNLYWYRQAAGRGLQLLFYSVGIGQISSEVPQNLSASRPQDRQFILSSKKLLLSDSGFYLCAWSRGTGNQPQHFGDGTRLSIL.